This T cell receptor (beta chain) was recorded in a study of cytomegalovirus exposure and HLA in healthy donors. CDR3 size: 13 residues. Germline CDR1 SGHTA, CDR2 FQGNSA. V was trimmed by 8 bases and J by 0 bases, leaving 8 bases between them. This clone has a handful of counts. Produced via immunoSEQ multiplex PCR; TCRdb's table is partial and in-frame only. This table has fewer than 200,000 clones, roughly 84% appearing once. This TCR was sampled from a woman aged 18-35 years in good health and CMV-seropositive. The gene calls are TRBV7-2 and TRBJ2-1; D is uncertain. Sequences were obtained from PBMCs. CDR3 region: CASEASSYNEQFF. The CDR3 DNA reads as TGTGCCAGCGAAGCTAGCTCCTACAATGAGCAGTTCTTC.